Following are 20 T cell receptor beta chains from one sample sequenced in a study of post-analysis software for immune sequencing data. TCR beta cDNA libraries had unique molecular identifiers. MiXCR, applied by TCRdb to the PCR reads, yields one record per CDR3 protein. The data contain 170,000 or so distinct CDR3 sequences, roughly 30% of them singletons. The antigens of these receptors remain unknown. Study observations and caveats: With TRBV5-6, TRBV5-1 and TRBV20-1 included, about 5 TRBV segments were more frequent in patients than in controls.

The source material was blood. The source of these receptors is a girl between 5 and 17 years old with multiple sclerosis.

In its sample, this clonotype was seen a few times. This sequence joins TRBV24-1 and TRBJ2-1; D could derive from TRBD1 or TRBD2 (6 bases each). The V end was cut by 1 base, the J end by 6 bases, with 18 bases between. The CDR3 loop spans 17 amino acids. The germline gives CDR1 KGHDR, CDR2 SFDVKD. The CDR3: CATSDLGGGGPSNEQFF. The CDR3 coding sequence is TGTGCCACCAGTGATTTAGGGGGAGGCGGTCCGTCCAATGAGCAGTTCTTC.

The CDR3 DNA reads TGTGCCAGCAGTTACCCGGGGGGCAAAACACCTACTAACTATGGCTACACCTTC. It codes for CASSYPGGKTPTNYGYTF. This chain joins TRBV6-7 and TRBJ1-2; possibly TRBD1 for D (6 bases). TRBV6-7 is designated an ORF whose function remains uncertain. V gave up 2 bases and J gave up 0 bases, with 19 bases separating them. This CDR3 is 18 amino acids long.

Points on this clonotype: A much bigger clone sits one base away, suggesting this may be a read error. This sequence joins TRBV7-8 and TRBJ2-5; D may be TRBD2 (6 bases). V lost 7 bases to trimming and J lost 4 bases, with 19 bases between them. The CDR3 runs to 15 residues. CDR1 and CDR2 from the germline V gene are SGHVS and FQNEAQ. This CDR3 is CASILSGAYRETQYF. The CDR3 DNA is TGTGCCAGCATACTTAGCGGAGCCTACCGAGAGACCCAGTACTTC.

The chain uses TRBV4-1 and TRBJ2-1; 9 positions match TRBD2. Per the germline V gene, CDR1 is MGHRA and CDR2 is YSYEKL. V lost 0 bases and J lost 8; bases outside the gene matches: 8. The length of the CDR3 is 16 residues. Here the CDR3 reads CASSQEGGRAVHEQFF. As DNA, the CDR3 is TGCGCCAGCAGCCAAGAAGGCGGGAGGGCCGTCCATGAGCAGTTCTTC.

This clonotype was found a few times. This sequence joins TRBV5-6 and TRBJ2-5; the D gene could be TRBD1 or TRBD2 (5 bases each). Trimming took 6 bases from V and 1 from J, leaving 13 bases between them. This CDR3 comprises 14 residues. In germline, CDR1 is SGHDT, CDR2 YYEEEE. CDR3 sequence reads: CASTLGVAQETQYF. Written as DNA, the CDR3 is TGTGCCAGCACCCTGGGGGTAGCCCAAGAGACCCAGTACTTC.

In its sample, this clonotype was seen many times. V and J are TRBV15 and TRBJ1-2; 8 bases map to TRBD1. With 5 bases clipped from V and 8 bases from J, the junction kept 10 bases outside the gene matches. Germline lookup yields CDR1 LNHNV and CDR2 YYDKDF (reference sequence). The CDR3 spans 14 residues. CDR3 DNA sequence: TGTGCCACCAGCCTCCCCCAGGGGGCTGGAGGCTACACCTTC. It encodes CATSLPQGAGGYTF. The full variable domain, its missing parts supplied by reference TRBV15 and TRBJ1-2, is DAMVIQNPRYQVTQFGKPVTLSCSQTLNHNVMYWYQQKSSQAPKLLFHYYDKDFNNEADTPDNFQSRRPNTSFCFLDIRSPGLGDTAMYLCATSLPQGAGGYTFGSGTRLTVV.

This clonotype came up a few times. This sequence joins TRBV2 and TRBJ2-5; no firm D call. This CDR3 is built from 13 residues. The V end lost 7 bases, the J end lost 5 bases, and 14 bases lay between the germline ends. Germline values: CDR1 SNHLY, CDR2 FYNNEI. The DNA of the CDR3 is TGTGCCAGCACCTTAGAATTCAGGGAGACCCAGTACTTC. Its protein product is CASTLEFRETQYF.

The chain employs TRBV10-1 and TRBJ1-6, with D uncertain. V gave up 3 bases and J gave up 13 bases, with 10 bases separating them. The length of the CDR3 is 12 residues. The V gene's germline CDR1 is WNHNN and CDR2 SYGVQD (reference sequence). CDR3 amino acids: CASSDTVSPLHF. The CDR3 DNA follows: TGCGCCAGCAGTGATACAGTGTCGCCCCTCCACTTT.

This clonotype was detected ten times or more. This chain links TRBV7-7 with TRBJ2-1; TRBD2 matches at 10 bases. V trimming: 1 base; J trimming: 5 bases; junction bases outside the gene matches: 14. The germline gives CDR1 SSHAT, CDR2 FNYEAQ (reference sequence). The CDR3 extends over 19 amino acids. The CDR3 protein is CASSLGRRLAGEEDNEQFF. In nucleotides, the CDR3 is TGTGCCAGCAGCTTAGGGAGACGGCTAGCGGGAGAGGAAGACAATGAGCAGTTCTTC.

This clonotype was recorded at least ten times. The chain is built from TRBV5-1 and TRBJ2-5; 8 bases agree with TRBD1. Trimming removed 3 bases from V and 1 base from J; junction bases left unmatched: 8. Germline V gene sequence: CDR1 SGHRS, CDR2 YFSETQ. This CDR3 contains 16 residues. The CDR3 loop is CASSSYDRGRQETQYF. The CDR3 nucleotides read TGCGCCAGCAGCTCCTACGACAGGGGACGCCAAGAGACCCAGTACTTC.

This clonotype was recorded at least ten times. The gene calls are TRBV4-1 and TRBJ2-5, with TRBD2 identical over 8 bases. Germline lookup yields CDR1 MGHRA and CDR2 YSYEKL. The CDR3 runs 15 residues. V shed 2 bases, J shed 4 bases, and the junction held 6 bases outside the gene matches. CDR3 loop: CASSQPESGRETQYF. CDR3 sequence (DNA): TGCGCCAGCAGCCAACCTGAGAGCGGGAGAGAGACCCAGTACTTC.

The chain combines TRBV6-1 with TRBJ1-5; tentatively, D is TRBD1 (6 bases). The germline gives CDR1 MNHNS, CDR2 SASEGT. This CDR3 is built from 13 residues. The V gene lost 8 bases and the J gene lost 2 bases, with 10 bases spanning the gap. This CDR3 reads CASLPGGNQPQHF. Here the CDR3 DNA reads TGTGCCAGCCTCCCAGGGGGCAATCAGCCCCAGCATTTT.

The rearrangement links TRBV27 to TRBJ2-1; TRBD1 is a possible D gene (6 bases). The V and J ends lost 1 base and 7 bases respectively, with 14 bases between them. Looked up from germline, CDR1 is MNHEY and CDR2 is SMNVEV (reference sequence). This CDR3 has 15 amino acids. CDR3 DNA: TGTGCCAGCAGTTTATGGGGGCTTGGGGAAAATGAGCAGTTCTTC. Residues: CASSLWGLGENEQFF.

J is TRBJ1-1 and V is TRBV19, with 7 bases lining up with TRBD1. Per the germline V gene, CDR1 is LNHDA and CDR2 is SQIVND (reference sequence). There are 12 residues in the CDR3. Trimming took 10 bases from V and 1 from J; bases not matched to a gene: 3. CDR3 in amino acids: CATRQGNTEAFF. The CDR3 DNA sequence: TGTGCCACCAGACAGGGGAACACTGAAGCTTTCTTT.

The chain employs TRBV28 and TRBJ1-5; D is ambiguous. This CDR3 has 14 amino acids. With 2 bases removed from V and 7 bases from J, the gap between germline ends came to 12 bases. Germline values: CDR1 MDHEN, CDR2 SYDVKM. CDR3 protein: CASSLRVGIQPQHF. The CDR3 DNA is TGTGCCAGCAGTTTAAGGGTTGGAATCCAGCCCCAGCATTTT.

This clonotype was seen at least ten times. The chain couples TRBV12-3 or TRBV12-4 to TRBJ2-5; possible D gene TRBD2, 7 bases. The CDR3 has 13 amino acids. Trimming left V 5 bases short and J 5 bases short, with 12 bases between. The chain's CDR3 is CASSPRGGETQYF. CDR3 sequence (DNA): TGTGCCAGCAGTCCTAGGGGGGGGGAGACCCAGTACTTC.

This chain connects TRBV11-2 to TRBJ2-7; the match to TRBD1 covers 11 bases. Germline-derived CDR1 and CDR2 are SGHAT and FQNNGV. The CDR3 consists of 15 residues. V lost 4 bases to trimming and J lost 3 bases; unmatched junction nucleotides: 5. The CDR3 bases are TGTGCCAGCAGCTACCGGACAGGGGGCGTCTACGAGCAGTACTTC. Protein: CASSYRTGGVYEQYF.

This chain connects TRBV4-1 to TRBJ1-5, with a weak D call TRBD1 (6 bases). The CDR3 loop spans 16 amino acids. CDR1 and CDR2 (germline): MGHRA, YSYEKL. V gave up 0 bases and J gave up 6 bases, with 15 bases separating them. This CDR3 is CASSQDRGGMFQPQHF. DNA of the CDR3: TGCGCCAGCAGCCAAGATCGGGGGGGCATGTTTCAGCCCCAGCATTTT.

As for this clonotype: At one of its ends the junction is not consistent with the germline gene, which may arise from a read error. The gene calls are TRBV4-2 and TRBJ2-7, with 7 bases fitting TRBD2. The CDR3 consists of 17 residues. The germline V gene has CDR1 LGHNA and CDR2 YNFKEQ. The CDR3 DNA follows: TGTGCCAGCAGCCAAGAGGGTCTGCGGGAGACCTCCTACAAGCAGTACTTC. The encoded protein is CASSQEGLRETSYKQYF.

This chain uses TRBV10-3 with TRBJ2-3; the match to TRBD2 covers 8 bases. CDR1 and CDR2 (germline): ENHRY, SYGVKD. The CDR3 totals 14 residues. V shed 6 bases, J shed 2 bases, and the junction held 4 bases outside the gene matches. CDR3 nucleotides: TGTGCCATCAGGACTAGCGTGGCCACAGATACGCAGTATTTT. Its protein product is CAIRTSVATDTQYF.